The present T cell receptor (beta chain) was sequenced within a study of post-analysis software for immune sequencing data. Study background: The disease courses spanned relapsing-remitting, secondary progressive and progressive-relapsing forms of multiple sclerosis. Findings of the study overall: For normalized Chao1 diversity, multiple sclerosis patients scored significantly lower than controls did. There were roughly 5 TRBV segments more frequent in patients than controls, and TRBV5-6, TRBV5-1 and TRBV20-1 were among them.

The authors incorporated unique molecular identifiers into the TCR beta cDNA libraries. Yield was 500,000 to 600,000 cDNA molecules from approximately 0.95 to 9.8 million T cells. MiXCR, run by TCRdb on the PCR reads, gives a single entry per CDR3 protein. The data contain hundreds of thousands of distinct CDR3 sequences, around 27% of them seen just once; the ten biggest clones take up approximately 0.6%. This clonotype has only a few counts. Its specificity is not known. The CDR3 is 14 residues long. The germline V and J ends were trimmed by 6 bases and 1 base, with 12 bases remaining between them. Germline V gene sequence: CDR1 SEHNR, CDR2 FQNEAQ (reference sequence).

The sequence was obtained from a girl between 5 and 17 years old with multiple sclerosis. What was sequenced was blood. The chain recombines TRBV7-9 with TRBJ1-1; D gene unclear. CDR3: CASRARRTNTEAFF. Here the CDR3 DNA reads TGTGCCAGCAGAGCTCGCCGGACGAACACTGAAGCTTTCTTT.